This T cell receptor beta chain was identified in a study of Ad26.COV2.S vaccination and SARS-CoV-2 variants. Study-level points and caveats: Relative to placebo recipients, vaccine recipients exhibited elevated spike-specific TCR breadth.

For this clone: What it binds is unknown.

Treatment of the sample: 19 received Ad26.COV2.S at low or high dose, single or two shots; 5 received placebo; per-sample allocation not given. Sampling was done on day 63 after the first vaccine or placebo injection. Repertoires were generated with immunoSEQ multiplex PCR, while TCRdb's copy carries only in-frame clones and drops some. The repertoire holds about 350,000 clones, 75% to 90% seen once, with roughly 5% in the top ten. Germline V gene lookup returns CDR1 SGHDN and CDR2 FVKESK. V lost 5 bases, J lost 1 base, and 8 bases lay in between. This CDR3 is 13 amino acids long. The chain carries TRBV14 and TRBJ1-1; D gene uncertain. The material was peripheral blood, obtained in a trial of Ad26.COV2.S vaccine versus placebo. The clonotype was recovered from a person aged 18-65 years who received the Ad26.COV2.S COVID-19 vaccine or a placebo. CDR3 region: CASSKWSNTEAFF. The CDR3 bases are TGTGCCAGCAGCAAGTGGTCGAACACTGAAGCTTTCTTT.